This T cell receptor beta chain was recovered during a study of early T cells in non-severe SARS-CoV-2 infection. Study background: With bulk RNA from unsorted whole blood as input, sequencing yielded unpaired chains. Points from the study as a whole: There was a bias toward anti-spike CD8 responses in VDJdb matching, which missed private and CD4 specificities.

Unique molecular identifiers tagged individual cDNA molecules. TCRdb reprocessed the 5' RACE reads via MiXCR and lists one record per CDR3 protein. The table includes around 31,000 distinct CDR3 sequences, approximately 5.3% detected once. There are many counts of this clonotype. Its antigen is currently unknown. V was shortened by 2 bases and J by 4 bases, with 12 bases between the two germline ends. Germline loops: CDR1 MNHNY, CDR2 SVGAGI (reference sequence). The CDR3 spans 15 residues. Sample: whole blood. The chain links TRBV6-6 to TRBJ1-5; a weak D match, TRBD1 (5 bases). The sequence came from an adult who was a healthcare worker with PCR-confirmed SARS-CoV-2 infection or an uninfected control (not recorded which). CDR3 protein: CASSYPGSSNQPQHF. Written as DNA, the CDR3 is TGTGCCAGCAGTTACCCAGGGAGCAGTAATCAGCCCCAGCATTTT.